This T cell receptor (beta chain) was captured in a study of T cell responses to AZD1222 COVID-19 vaccine. Study-wide results and limits: Baseline seropositives among AZD1222 recipients totaled only 5 to 7. The reported proportion of spike-specific TCRs targeting unmutated variant regions was nearly half.

Data came from immunoSEQ multiplex PCR; TCRdb stores just in-frame clones and leaves some out. The sample shows 110,000 to 150,000 clones, 75% to 90% of them seen only once. In its sample, this clone was seen once. What it binds is unknown. The junction had 4 bases not matched to a gene; V was cut back by 4 bases and J by 8 bases. Germline V lookup: CDR1 KGHDR, CDR2 SFDVKD. CDR3 length: 13 amino acids. V usage is TRBV24-1 and J usage is TRBJ2-1; TRBD2 aligns across 7 bases. The TCR was taken from an adult in good health. Sequenced material: peripheral blood, taken on day 0 of AZD1222 vaccination. The CDR3 DNA reads as TGTGCCACCAGTGACCGACTAGCCCATGAGCAGTTCTTC. Amino acid sequence: CATSDRLAHEQFF.